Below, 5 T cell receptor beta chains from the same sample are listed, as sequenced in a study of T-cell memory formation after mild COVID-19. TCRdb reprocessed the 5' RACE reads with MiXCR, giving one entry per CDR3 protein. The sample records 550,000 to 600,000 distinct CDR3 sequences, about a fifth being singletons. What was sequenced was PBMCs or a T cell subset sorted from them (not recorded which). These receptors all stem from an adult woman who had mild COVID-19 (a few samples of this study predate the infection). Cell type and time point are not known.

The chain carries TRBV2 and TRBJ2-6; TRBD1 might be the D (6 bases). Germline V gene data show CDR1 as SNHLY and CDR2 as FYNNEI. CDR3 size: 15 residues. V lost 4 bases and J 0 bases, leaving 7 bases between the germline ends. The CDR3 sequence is CASSGGGSGANVLTF. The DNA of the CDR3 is TGTGCCAGCAGTGGAGGGGGCTCTGGGGCCAACGTCCTGACTTTC. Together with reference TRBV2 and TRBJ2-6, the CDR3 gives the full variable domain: EPEVTQTPSHQVTQMGQEVILRCVPISNHLYFYWYRQILGQKVEFLVSFYNNEISEKSEIFDDQFSVERPDGSNFTLKIRSTKLEDSAMYFCASSGGGSGANVLTFGAGSRLTVL.

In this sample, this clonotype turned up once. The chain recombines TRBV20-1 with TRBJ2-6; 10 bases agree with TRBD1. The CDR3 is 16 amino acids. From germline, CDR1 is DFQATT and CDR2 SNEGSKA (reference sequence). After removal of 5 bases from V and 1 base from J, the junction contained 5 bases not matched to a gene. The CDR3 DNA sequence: TGCAGTGCTCCGGACAGGGGGAGGTCTGGGGCCAACGTCCTGACTTTC. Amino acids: CSAPDRGRSGANVLTF.

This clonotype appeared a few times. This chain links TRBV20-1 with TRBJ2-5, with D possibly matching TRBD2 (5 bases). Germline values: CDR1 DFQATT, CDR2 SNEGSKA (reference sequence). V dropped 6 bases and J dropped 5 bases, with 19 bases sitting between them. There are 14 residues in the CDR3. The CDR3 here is CSATQPGMGETQYF. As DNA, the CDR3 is TGCAGTGCAACTCAGCCGGGGATGGGGGAGACCCAGTACTTC.

The CDR3 loop is CASSHGLAGDEQYF. Written as DNA, the CDR3 is TGTGCCAGCAGCCACGGACTAGCGGGAGACGAGCAGTACTTC. The chain carries TRBV7-2 and TRBJ2-7; TRBD2 aligns across 13 bases. Trimming cost V 5 bases and J 5 bases; bases outside gene matches: 3. The germline V gene has CDR1 SGHTA and CDR2 FQGNSA. The CDR3 has 14 residues.

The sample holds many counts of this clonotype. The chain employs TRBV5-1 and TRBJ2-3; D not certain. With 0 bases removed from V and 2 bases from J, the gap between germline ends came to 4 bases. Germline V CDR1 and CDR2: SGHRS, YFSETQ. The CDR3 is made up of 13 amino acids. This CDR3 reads CASSLGDTDTQYF. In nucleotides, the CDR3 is TGCGCCAGCAGCTTGGGGGACACAGATACGCAGTATTTT.